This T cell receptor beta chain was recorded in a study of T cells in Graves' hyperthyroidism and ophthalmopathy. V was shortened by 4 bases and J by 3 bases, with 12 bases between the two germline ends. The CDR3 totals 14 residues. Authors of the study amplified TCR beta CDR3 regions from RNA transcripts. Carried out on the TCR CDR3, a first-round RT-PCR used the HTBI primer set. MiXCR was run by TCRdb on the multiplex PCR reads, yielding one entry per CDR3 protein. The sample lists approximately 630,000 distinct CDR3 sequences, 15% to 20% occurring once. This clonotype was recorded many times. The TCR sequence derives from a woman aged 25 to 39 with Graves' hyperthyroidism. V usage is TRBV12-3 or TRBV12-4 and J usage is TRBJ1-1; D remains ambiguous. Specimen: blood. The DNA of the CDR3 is TGTGCCAGCAGTTATATGGTTCTGGACACTGAAGCTTTCTTT. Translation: CASSYMVLDTEAFF.